The 31 T cell receptor beta chains listed next were all sequenced from one sample in a study of T cell clonotyping in hematopoietic cell transplantation. Sequencing was performed with immunoSEQ multiplex PCR; in TCRdb, only in-frame clones are kept and a portion is missing. The repertoire has over 6,000 clones, nearly 99% of them found once; the top ten carry 0.64%. Material: PBMCs, obtained 30 days after allogeneic stem cell transplant. The receptors were sampled from a male patient aged 60 to 75 who had an allogeneic stem cell transplant from a related donor, so the T cells may come from the graft donor. Some clones in this sample may be carry-over from other donors' samples.

The DNA of the CDR3 is TGTGCCAGCAGCTTGGGCCTTCCGGTGGTCCATGAGCAGTTCTTC. Translating gives CASSLGLPVVHEQFF. V gene TRBV5-4 combines with J gene TRBJ2-1, with D hard to call. CDR1 and CDR2 (germline): SGHNT, YYREEE (reference sequence). The CDR3 length is 15 residues. The ends were cut back, 0 bases at V and 8 bases at J, with 15 bases in the middle.

The rearrangement uses TRBV6-5 and TRBJ1-2, with D unclear. This CDR3 is built from 13 residues. Germline lookup yields CDR1 MNHEY and CDR2 SVGAGI. Deletions cut 5 bases from V and 8 bases from J, with 15 bases between. The CDR3 bases are TGTGCCAGCAGTCCCCCTGGAGGGAACGGCTACACCTTC. It is translated as CASSPPGGNGYTF.

This chain connects TRBV9 to TRBJ2-3; 11 positions match TRBD2. Trimming at V came to 3 bases and at J to 6 bases, leaving 9 bases not matched to a gene. The CDR3 spans 16 residues. The germline V gene has CDR1 SGDLS and CDR2 YYNGEE. CDR3 in DNA: TGTGCCAGCAGCGATGCTGTAGCGGGGGGGCCGGATACGCAGTATTTT. Protein product: CASSDAVAGGPDTQYF.

The genes are TRBV5-6 and TRBJ1-5, with D perhaps TRBD1 (6 bases). Looked up from germline, CDR1 is SGHDT and CDR2 is YYEEEE. This CDR3 is 16 amino acids long. Trimming left V 4 bases short and J 1 base short, with 15 bases between. The CDR3 loop reads CASSPGAGQSNQPQHF. CDR3 coding DNA: TGTGCCAGCAGCCCGGGGGCGGGACAAAGCAATCAGCCCCAGCATTTT.

The rearrangement uses TRBV5-4 and TRBJ2-6; D is uncertain. CDR1 is SGHNT and CDR2 is YYREEE in the germline V gene (reference sequence). V was cut by 0 bases and J by 1 base, with 5 bases left in between. The CDR3 is 15 amino acids. CDR3 in amino acids: CASSLDGSGANVLTF. For the CDR3, the DNA is TGTGCCAGCAGCTTGGACGGATCTGGGGCCAACGTCCTGACTTTC.

The chain is built from TRBV2 and TRBJ1-1; D unresolved. V was shortened by 0 bases and J by 4 bases, with 6 bases between the two germline ends. The CDR3 extends over 13 amino acids. CDR1 and CDR2 from the germline V gene are SNHLY and FYNNEI. The CDR3, as DNA: TGTGCCAGCAGTGAAGCCGACCCCACTGAAGCTTTCTTT. This gives the protein CASSEADPTEAFF.

This chain connects TRBV6-1 to TRBJ1-5; D is uncertain. The germline V gene encodes CDR1 MNHNS and CDR2 SASEGT. The CDR3 is made up of 14 amino acids. Trimming removed 4 bases at V and 7 bases at J, with 14 bases between. The CDR3 DNA is TGTGCCAGCAGTGCTCTGGAAATCGGGCAGCCCCAGCATTTT. It encodes CASSALEIGQPQHF.

The chain carries TRBV7-2 and TRBJ1-1; no definite D call. V lost 3 bases, J lost 9 bases, and 11 bases lay in between. Germline assignment: CDR1 SGHTA and CDR2 FQGNSA. The CDR3 runs to 12 residues. The CDR3 protein is CASSLSSSQAFF. The CDR3 DNA is TGTGCCAGCAGCTTGTCGAGCTCTCAAGCTTTCTTT.

DNA of the CDR3: TGCAGTGCTAGAGAGGGAAAGGGGGAGTATTTT. Translated: CSAREGKGEYF. The V call is TRBV20-1, the J call TRBJ2-3; D might be TRBD1 (6 bases). The CDR3 consists of 11 residues. CDR1 DFQATT and CDR2 SNEGSKA come from the germline V gene (reference sequence). With 0 bases removed from V and 13 bases from J, the gap between germline ends came to 11 bases.

The rearrangement uses TRBV7-9 and TRBJ1-6; 7 bases match TRBD1. The germline V gene has CDR1 SEHNR and CDR2 FQNEAQ (reference sequence). The CDR3 is 12 residues long. The V and J ends lost 5 bases and 14 bases, in that order; junction bases with no gene match: 6. CDR3: CASSPWTGSLHF. In nucleotides, the CDR3 is TGTGCCAGCAGCCCTTGGACAGGATCCCTCCACTTT.

The chain couples TRBV5-1 to TRBJ1-3, with TRBD1 as a possible D gene (6 bases). In germline, CDR1 is SGHRS, CDR2 YFSETQ. V lost 6 bases and J 8 bases, leaving 21 bases between the germline ends. The length of the CDR3 is 15 residues. In DNA form, the CDR3 reads TGCGCCAGCACCGTCACGGGACACAGGATGGACACCATATATTTT. It is translated as CASTVTGHRMDTIYF.

This chain uses TRBV28 with TRBJ2-3; D unclear. Between the trimmed V and J ends, which lost 5 bases and 5 bases, there was a span of 17 bases. Per germline, CDR1 MDHEN and CDR2 SYDVKM. This CDR3 has 15 amino acids. The CDR3, as DNA: TGTGCCAGCAGTGACCCCGACTCTGGGCTAGATACGCAGTATTTT. Translation gives CASSDPDSGLDTQYF.

This clone has only one observation. The V and J genes are TRBV28 and TRBJ1-2, with D unresolved. The CDR3 length is 13 residues. Germline V gives CDR1 MDHEN, CDR2 SYDVKM. V lost 7 bases and J 4 bases, leaving 13 bases between the germline ends. CDR3 amino acids: CASTLRVTYGYTF. In nucleotides, the CDR3 is TGTGCCAGCACCCTGAGGGTTACCTATGGCTACACCTTC.

The V call is TRBV2, the J call TRBJ2-1; 8 bases are shared with TRBD1. The CDR3 has 14 amino acids. V gave up 7 bases and J gave up 2 bases; unmatched junction bases: 4. Germline lookup yields CDR1 SNHLY and CDR2 FYNNEI. CDR3: CASNRDRTYNEQFF. The CDR3 nucleotides read TGTGCCAGCAATCGGGACAGGACCTACAATGAGCAGTTCTTC.

The chain couples TRBV5-6 to TRBJ2-7; TRBD1 or TRBD2 may be the D gene (5 bases each). The germline V gene has CDR1 SGHDT and CDR2 YYEEEE. CDR3 length: 14 amino acids. V was clipped by 0 bases and J by 2 bases, with 9 bases between them. In nucleotides, the CDR3 is TGTGCCAGCAGCTTGGTTCCGGGACCCTACGAGCAGTACTTC. Its protein is CASSLVPGPYEQYF.

The chain combines TRBV7-7 with TRBJ2-3; 7 bases are a match to TRBD1. V was pared by 3 bases and J by 0 bases, with 0 bases of the junction left unmatched. Germline-derived CDR1 and CDR2 are SSHAT and FNYEAQ (reference sequence). The CDR3 covers 14 residues. The CDR3 DNA reads as TGTGCCAGCAGCTTGGGACAGAGCACAGATACGCAGTATTTT. Its protein product is CASSLGQSTDTQYF.

The chain combines TRBV30 with TRBJ2-1; no definite D call. Germline loops: CDR1 GTSNPN, CDR2 SVGIG (reference sequence). Trimming pared 3 bases from V and 7 bases from J, leaving 10 bases between. This CDR3 has 12 amino acids. The CDR3 sequence: CAWRGYRNEQFF. The CDR3 bases are TGTGCCTGGAGGGGCTACAGAAATGAGCAGTTCTTC.

The chain combines TRBV5-1 with TRBJ2-7, with 8 positions matching TRBD1. This CDR3 contains 16 residues. Trimming cost V 1 base and J 7 bases; bases outside gene matches: 13. The germline V gene encodes CDR1 SGHRS and CDR2 YFSETQ. CDR3 nucleotides: TGCGCCAGCAGCTTGTTCCGCGGACAGGGTCTAGGAGAGCAGTACTTC. Protein sequence: CASSLFRGQGLGEQYF.

This clone has just one count. The chain couples TRBV7-3 to TRBJ2-2; no clear D. The CDR3 loop spans 14 amino acids. The germline V gene encodes CDR1 SGHTA and CDR2 FQGTGA. Trimming stripped 1 base from V and 5 bases from J, with 8 bases between. The CDR3 protein is CASSLIGGTGELFF. The CDR3 coding sequence is TGTGCCAGCAGCTTAATCGGTGGAACCGGGGAGCTGTTTTTT.

The gene calls are TRBV16 and TRBJ1-5; D ambiguous. Trimming shortened V by 4 bases and J by 2 bases, and 15 bases separated the two germline ends. There are 16 residues in the CDR3. The V gene's germline CDR1 is KGHSY and CDR2 FQNENV. The CDR3 DNA is TGTGCCAGCAGCCGCCGGACTTCCCCTCGCAATCAGCCCCAGCATTTT. This translates into CASSRRTSPRNQPQHF. Full variable domain (outside the CDR3, taken from reference TRBV16 and TRBJ1-5): GEEVAQTPKHLVRGEGQKAKLYCAPIKGHSYVFWYQQVLKNEFKFLISFQNENVFDETGMPKERFSAKCLPNSPCSLEIQATKLEDSAVYFCASSRRTSPRNQPQHFGDGTRLSIL.

CDR3 in amino acids: CASSSSRGANIQYF. CDR3 DNA sequence: TGTGCCAGCAGCTCCTCCAGGGGGGCCAACATTCAGTACTTC. This sequence joins TRBV7-2 and TRBJ2-4, with TRBD1 as a possible D gene (7 bases). Germline CDR1 SGHTA, CDR2 FQGNSA. The CDR3 consists of 14 residues. With 4 bases removed from V and 7 bases from J, the gap between germline ends came to 14 bases. The entire variable domain, with the rest obtained from reference TRBV7-2 and TRBJ2-4, is as follows: GAGVSQSPSNKVTEKGKDVELRCDPISGHTALYWYRQSLGQGLEFLIYFQGNSAPDKSGLPSDRFSAERTGGSVSTLTIQRTQQEDSAVYLCASSSSRGANIQYFGAGTRLSVL.

This chain links TRBV7-2 with TRBJ1-2, with D maybe TRBD1 (6 bases). The V gene's germline CDR1 is SGHTA and CDR2 FQGNSA. The CDR3 consists of 15 residues. Trimming removed 5 bases from V and 0 bases from J, with 13 bases in between. The CDR3 nucleotides read TGTGCCAGCAGCGCCAAGGGGGGACCTAACTATGGCTACACCTTC. Protein: CASSAKGGPNYGYTF.

The chain carries TRBV27 and TRBJ1-6, with a weak D call TRBD1 (5 bases). The V and J ends lost 5 bases and 5 bases respectively, with 13 bases between them. CDR1 is MNHEY and CDR2 is SMNVEV in the germline V gene (reference sequence). This CDR3 spans 15 amino acids. DNA of the CDR3: TGTGCCAGCAGTCAAACAGGTGTCGATAATTCACCCCTCCACTTT. Amino acids: CASSQTGVDNSPLHF.

V usage is TRBV19 and J usage is TRBJ2-7; TRBD2 aligns across 8 bases. Germline V CDR1 and CDR2: LNHDA, SQIVND (reference sequence). Trimming removed 4 bases from V and 3 bases from J; junction bases left unmatched: 8. This CDR3 spans 15 amino acids. CDR3 in DNA: TGTGCCAGTAGTACAAATGCGGGGGGCTTCTACGAGCAGTACTTC. It is translated as CASSTNAGGFYEQYF.

The chain joins TRBV9 to TRBJ2-5; D perhaps matches TRBD2 (7 bases). Germline V CDR1 and CDR2: SGDLS, YYNGEE. V lost 4 bases and J lost 0, with 16 bases in between. This CDR3 is 16 amino acids long. CDR3 region: CASSNGAGADQETQYF. CDR3 DNA sequence: TGTGCCAGCAGCAACGGGGCGGGGGCCGACCAAGAGACCCAGTACTTC. The entire variable domain, with the rest obtained from reference TRBV9 and TRBJ2-5, is as follows: DSGVTQTPKHLITATGQRVTLRCSPRSGDLSVYWYQQSLDQGLQFLIQYYNGEERAKGNILERFSAQQFPDLHSELNLSSLELGDSALYFCASSNGAGADQETQYFGPGTRLLVL.

The chain employs TRBV5-8 and TRBJ2-3, with 9 bases aligning to TRBD2. V gave up 0 bases and J gave up 1 base; unmatched junction bases: 3. Germline CDR1 SGHTS, CDR2 YDEGEE. This CDR3 spans 16 amino acids. DNA of the CDR3: TGTGCCAGCAGCTTGGGAATAGCGGGAGGCACAGATACGCAGTATTTT. As protein: CASSLGIAGGTDTQYF.

The rearrangement joins TRBV2 to TRBJ1-6, with a possible D match to TRBD1 (6 bases). CDR3 size: 16 residues. Per germline, CDR1 SNHLY and CDR2 FYNNEI. Trimming shortened V by 2 bases and J by 0 bases, and 8 bases separated the two germline ends. CDR3 nucleotide sequence: TGTGCCAGCAGTGAAACGGACAGCTCCTATAATTCACCCCTCCACTTT. It yields the protein CASSETDSSYNSPLHF. The full variable domain, with the rest looked up from reference TRBV2 and TRBJ1-6, is EPEVTQTPSHQVTQMGQEVILRCVPISNHLYFYWYRQILGQKVEFLVSFYNNEISEKSEIFDDQFSVERPDGSNFTLKIRSTKLEDSAMYFCASSETDSSYNSPLHFGNGTRLTVT.

This chain connects TRBV5-1 to TRBJ1-1, with 11 bases identical to TRBD1. With 3 bases clipped from V and 7 bases from J, the junction kept 8 bases outside the gene matches. The CDR3 loop spans 15 amino acids. Germline V lookup: CDR1 SGHRS, CDR2 YFSETQ. In DNA, the CDR3 is TGCGCCAGCAGCTCGCGGGGACAGGGGGGCGGTGAAGCTTTCTTT. Translating gives CASSSRGQGGGEAFF.

This sequence joins TRBV27 and TRBJ1-5, with TRBD1 as a possible D gene (6 bases). Germline-derived CDR1 and CDR2 are MNHEY and SMNVEV (reference sequence). This CDR3 has 13 amino acids. Between the trimmed V and J ends, which lost 6 bases and 7 bases, there was a span of 13 bases. The CDR3 DNA is TGTGCCAGCAGCCACAGGGTCAGGCAGCCCCAGCATTTT. It specifies CASSHRVRQPQHF.

The rearrangement joins TRBV5-6 to TRBJ1-5; D remains ambiguous. Germline CDR1 is SGHDT and CDR2 is YYEEEE. The CDR3 is 14 amino acids. V dropped 4 bases and J dropped 0 bases, with 8 bases sitting between them. The CDR3 coding sequence is TGTGCCAGCAGCGACACAACTAGCAATCAGCCCCAGCATTTT. Amino acids: CASSDTTSNQPQHF.

The chain has TRBV5-4 and TRBJ2-2; D call uncertain. V lost 0 bases, J lost 6 bases, and 6 bases lay in between. This CDR3 has 13 residues. Germline assignment: CDR1 SGHNT and CDR2 YYREEE (reference sequence). The CDR3 sequence: CASSLEISGELFF. In DNA, the CDR3 is TGTGCCAGCAGCTTGGAAATCTCCGGGGAGCTGTTTTTT.